The clone carrying this T cell receptor beta chain was counted once. Its target is unknown. Then a second PCR, running roughly 7 to 11 cycles, was carried out with a sample-barcoded 5' primer and a J-beta primer mix. The authors tagged each cDNA molecule using a template-switch adaptor with 12 random nucleotides. TCRdb ran MiXCR on the 5' RACE reads and lists one entry per CDR3 protein. The sample contains around 1,800,000 distinct CDR3 sequences, around 42% of which appear only once. This entry comes from a study of blood T cells in healthy people across ages. Study-wide context: Researchers report that template switching captured about one barcoded beta molecule per two T cells.

CDR1 and CDR2 from the germline V gene are LGHDT and YNNKEL (reference sequence). V gave up 4 bases and J gave up 6 bases; unmatched junction bases: 8. The CDR3 extends over 15 amino acids. General observations from the study: More naive CD4+ cells and higher diversity marked long-lived donors relative to aged donors. Across the age range, TCR beta diversity per million T cells fell in a roughly linear way.

The source is a human donor in good health. The V call is TRBV3-1, the J call TRBJ1-2; 10 bases agree with TRBD1. The sample was blood. The CDR3 is CASSLGTGDGDGYTF. The DNA for the CDR3 is TGTGCCAGCAGCCTTGGGACAGGGGACGGGGATGGCTACACCTTC.